This T cell receptor (beta chain) was obtained from a study of human T cells and chemical hapten exposure. On the study more broadly: Diphenylcyclopropenone was administered weekly to the scalp of patients throughout the roughly 25-week study. Recorded diagnoses among the mostly female patients were alopecia areata, totalis or universalis.

The time point was: pre-sensitization, week 0. Sample treatment: therapeutic diphenylcyclopropenone sensitization with weekly scalp DPC. Overall study results and limits: Patch test score rose with PT1 expanded TCR count, significant at thresholds 8, 16 and 32, not 4. The study found that DPC sensitization did not change TCRs above 1 in 1000 frequency.

Between the trimmed V and J ends, which lost 4 bases and 2 bases, there was a span of 13 bases. The CDR3 loop spans 14 amino acids. Germline-derived CDR1 and CDR2 are SQVTM and ANQGSEA. One entry per CDR3 protein, called by TCRdb with MiXCR from the RACE reads. Altogether approximately 41,000 distinct CDR3 sequences are present, 7.5% to 9% being singletons, with the ten largest covering 1% to 1.5%. This clonotype was counted only a few times. Antigen: not known. The input for sequencing was whole blood, taken in connection with sensitization to the hapten diphenylcyclopropenone (DPC). The gene calls are TRBV29-1 and TRBJ2-3; tentative D call: TRBD2 (6 bases). The clonotype was recovered from a woman between 50 and 59 years old with alopecia areata. Some clones in this sample may be carry-over from other donors' samples. CDR3 bases: TGCAGCGTTGGTCTCGGGAGTGCCACAGATACGCAGTATTTT. Residues: CSVGLGSATDTQYF.